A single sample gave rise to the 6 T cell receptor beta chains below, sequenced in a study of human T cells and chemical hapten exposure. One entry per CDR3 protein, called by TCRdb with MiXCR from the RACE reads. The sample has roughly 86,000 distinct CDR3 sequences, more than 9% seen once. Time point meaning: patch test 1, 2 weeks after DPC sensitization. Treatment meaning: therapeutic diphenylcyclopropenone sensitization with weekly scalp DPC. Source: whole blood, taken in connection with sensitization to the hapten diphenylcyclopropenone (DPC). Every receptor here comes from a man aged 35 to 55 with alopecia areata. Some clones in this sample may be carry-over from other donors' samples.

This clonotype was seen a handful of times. DNA for the CDR3: TGTGCCAGCAGCTTAGGCGGGAAGCATAATGAGCAGTTCTTC. The encoded protein is CASSLGGKHNEQFF. This chain joins TRBV11-2 and TRBJ2-1, with D possibly matching TRBD2 (6 bases). V lost 1 base to trimming and J lost 7 bases, with 11 bases between them. The CDR3 has 14 amino acids. The germline V gene encodes CDR1 SGHAT and CDR2 FQNNGV.

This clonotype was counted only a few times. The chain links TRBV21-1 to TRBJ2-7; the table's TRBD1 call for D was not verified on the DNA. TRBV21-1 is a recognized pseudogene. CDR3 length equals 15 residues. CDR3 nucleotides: TGTGCCAGCAGCAAAACGAACAGGGTTTCCTACGAGCAGTACGTC. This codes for CASSKTNRVSYEQYV.

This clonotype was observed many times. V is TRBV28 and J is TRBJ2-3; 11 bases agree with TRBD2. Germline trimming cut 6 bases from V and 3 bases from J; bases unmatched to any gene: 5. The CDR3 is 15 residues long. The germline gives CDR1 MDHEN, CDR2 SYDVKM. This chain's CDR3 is CASSVAGGPTDTQYF. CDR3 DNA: TGTGCCAGCAGCGTAGCGGGAGGGCCGACAGATACGCAGTATTTT.

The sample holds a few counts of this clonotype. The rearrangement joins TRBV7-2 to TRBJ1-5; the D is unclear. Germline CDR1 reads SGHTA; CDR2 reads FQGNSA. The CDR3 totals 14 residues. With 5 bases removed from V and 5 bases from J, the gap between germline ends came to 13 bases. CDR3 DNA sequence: TGTGCCAGCAGCCAGTGGGCGGCGGATCAGCCCCAGCATTTT. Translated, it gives CASSQWAADQPQHF.

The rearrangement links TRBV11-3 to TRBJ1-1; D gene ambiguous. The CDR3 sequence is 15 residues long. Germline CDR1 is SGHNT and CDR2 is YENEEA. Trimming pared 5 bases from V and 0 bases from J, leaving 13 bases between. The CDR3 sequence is CASSGRVALNTEAFF. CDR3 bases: TGTGCCAGCAGCGGTCGAGTGGCTCTGAACACTGAAGCTTTCTTT.

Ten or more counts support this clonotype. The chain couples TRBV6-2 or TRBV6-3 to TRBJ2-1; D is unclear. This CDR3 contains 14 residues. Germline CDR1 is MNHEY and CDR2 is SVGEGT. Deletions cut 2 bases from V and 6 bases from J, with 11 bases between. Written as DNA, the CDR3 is TGTGCCAGCAGTTACAGGGCTTCAGCCAATGAGCAGTTCTTC. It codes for CASSYRASANEQFF.